The 27 T cell receptor beta chains given below trace back to one sample, sequenced in a study of T cells in Graves' hyperthyroidism and ophthalmopathy. Using RNA transcripts as the source, TCR beta CDR3 regions were amplified. An initial round of RT-PCR targeting the TCR CDR3 relied on the HTBI primer set. TCRdb used MiXCR to reprocess the multiplex PCR reads, holding one entry per CDR3 protein. The sample carries hundreds of thousands of distinct CDR3 sequences, about a fifth recorded once. Material: blood. Receptors originate from a man younger than 40 with Graves' ophthalmopathy.

This clonotype was seen only a few times. The chain employs TRBV28 and TRBJ2-1; a possible D gene is TRBD2 (6 bases). The CDR3 is 16 amino acids. The V end lost 5 bases, the J end lost 0 bases, and 14 bases lay between the germline ends. The germline CDR1 and CDR2 sequences are MDHEN and SYDVKM. This CDR3 is CASSIQIAVSYNEQFF. The CDR3, as DNA: TGTGCCAGCAGTATACAAATAGCGGTCTCCTACAATGAGCAGTTCTTC.

The V gene is TRBV3-1, the J gene TRBJ2-7; TRBD2 matches at 14 bases. Looked up from germline, CDR1 is LGHDT and CDR2 is YNNKEL (reference sequence). Trimming cost V 4 bases and J 5 bases; bases outside gene matches: 10. The CDR3 is 17 residues long. The CDR3: CASSPRLAGGLRNEQYF. The CDR3 nucleotides are TGTGCCAGCAGCCCCCGACTAGCGGGAGGGCTAAGAAACGAGCAGTACTTC.

This clonotype has ten or more counts. The chain recombines TRBV2 with TRBJ2-1; the D gene could be TRBD1 or TRBD2 (7 bases each). Germline V gene sequence: CDR1 SNHLY, CDR2 FYNNEI. The V end was cut by 4 bases, the J end by 7 bases, with 11 bases between. This CDR3 has 13 residues. The CDR3 region has the DNA TGTGCCAGCAGTGGACAGGGACTAAATGAGCAGTTCTTC. It translates to CASSGQGLNEQFF.

This chain joins TRBV6-1 and TRBJ2-3, with 8 bases that match TRBD2. J gave up 2 bases and V 10 bases, and 11 bases lay outside the gene matches. This CDR3 comprises 15 residues. The germline V gene encodes CDR1 MNHNS and CDR2 SASEGT. The CDR3 region is CATAGGGRHTDTQYF. In DNA form, the CDR3 reads TGTGCCACTGCCGGGGGCGGGAGGCACACAGATACGCAGTATTTT.

This clonotype came up many times. This chain uses TRBV11-1 with TRBJ2-2, with D perhaps matching TRBD1 (5 bases). Germline V gene data show CDR1 as SGHAT and CDR2 as FQDESV (reference sequence). Trimming pared 1 base from V and 10 bases from J, leaving 7 bases between. The CDR3 contains 12 residues. The chain's CDR3 is CASSLGQLELFF. The CDR3 DNA sequence: TGTGCCAGCAGCTTAGGACAGTTGGAGCTGTTTTTT.

At least ten counts were recorded for this clonotype. This sequence joins TRBV2 and TRBJ1-5, with no clear D. Trimming removed 2 bases at V and 0 bases at J, with 2 bases between. Germline CDR1 and CDR2: SNHLY and FYNNEI. CDR3 length: 13 residues. DNA of the CDR3: TGTGCCAGCAGTGAAAATAGCAATCAGCCCCAGCATTTT. Translating gives CASSENSNQPQHF.

This clonotype was detected ten times or more. The chain couples TRBV5-1 to TRBJ1-2; D remains ambiguous. V lost 0 bases and J 10 bases, leaving 13 bases between the germline ends. The CDR3 is made up of 13 amino acids. Germline V CDR1 and CDR2: SGHRS, YFSETQ. In DNA, the CDR3 is TGCGCCAGCAGCTTGGGGCCGACCAACTACTACACCTTC. The encoded protein is CASSLGPTNYYTF.

The V call is TRBV25-1, the J call TRBJ1-2, with a weak D call TRBD1 (5 bases). Germline assignment: CDR1 MGHDK and CDR2 SYGVNS. The CDR3 is 15 residues long. With 9 bases removed from V and 6 bases from J, the gap between germline ends came to 23 bases. The CDR3 here is CARNNEQARRHGYTF. CDR3 bases: TGTGCCAGGAATAATGAACAGGCCCGGCGGCATGGCTACACCTTC.

This clonotype has just a few counts. The gene calls are TRBV9 and TRBJ2-7, with 8 bases identical to TRBD2. V shed 0 bases and J 2 bases; nucleotides not matched to a gene: 7. This CDR3 spans 16 amino acids. Germline V gene data show CDR1 as SGDLS and CDR2 as YYNGEE. The CDR3 spells CASSVAIGLAPYEQYF. CDR3 in DNA: TGTGCCAGCAGCGTAGCTATCGGACTAGCCCCCTACGAGCAGTACTTC.

The genes are TRBV20-1 and TRBJ2-2, with D unclear. Trimming pared 2 bases from V and 0 bases from J, leaving 7 bases between. The CDR3 length is 14 residues. Germline V CDR1 and CDR2: DFQATT, SNEGSKA (reference sequence). The CDR3 sequence: CSARKGTNTGELFF. The CDR3 coding sequence is TGCAGTGCTAGAAAGGGAACGAACACCGGGGAGCTGTTTTTT.

The chain has TRBV25-1 and TRBJ2-1, with 7 bases aligning to TRBD1. Germline V CDR1 and CDR2: MGHDK, SYGVNS. CDR3 length: 16 amino acids. With V trimmed by 6 bases and J by 0 bases, 8 bases remained unmatched. CDR3 sequence: CASSPGTVSSYNEQFF. The CDR3 bases are TGTGCCAGCAGCCCCGGGACAGTGAGCTCCTACAATGAGCAGTTCTTC.

This clonotype has only a few counts. The chain has TRBV4-3 and TRBJ2-2; 11 nucleotides match TRBD2. This CDR3 region has 18 residues. The germline CDR1 and CDR2 sequences are LGHNA and YSLEER. V was clipped by 1 base and J by 1 base; unmatched bases: 5. The CDR3 DNA follows: TGCGCCAGCAGCCAAGGGGGACTAGCGGAAATGAACACCGGGGAGCTGTTTTTT. The encoded protein is CASSQGGLAEMNTGELFF.

Details on this clonotype: This may be a read error: a much more frequent sequence differs by one nucleotide. The chain is built from TRBV12-3 or TRBV12-4 and TRBJ1-2; 7 nucleotides agree with TRBD1. Unmatched junction bases numbered 9, after V lost 5 bases and J lost 6 bases. The length of the CDR3 is 14 residues. CDR3 protein: CASSPINRGNGYTF. The CDR3 DNA reads TGTGCCAGCAGTCCGATTAACAGGGGAAATGGCTACACCTTC.

At least ten counts were recorded for this clonotype. V usage is TRBV7-2 and J usage is TRBJ2-7; D remains unclear. The V gene's germline CDR1 is SGHTA and CDR2 FQGNSA. The CDR3 extends over 14 amino acids. V lost 1 base, J lost 3 bases, and 10 bases lay in between. The CDR3 DNA follows: TGTGCCAGCAGCTTAGTAGGCGAGTACTACGAGCAGTACTTC. Protein product: CASSLVGEYYEQYF.

This clonotype appeared a few times. The chain couples TRBV7-9 to TRBJ2-5, with TRBD2 matching 16 bases. The CDR3 is 18 amino acids. After removal of 3 bases from V and 2 bases from J, the junction contained 6 bases not matched to a gene. Per the germline V gene, CDR1 is SEHNR and CDR2 is FQNEAQ (reference sequence). CDR3 sequence reads: CASSFGTSGRAGQETQYF. CDR3 nucleotide sequence: TGTGCCAGCAGCTTCGGGACTAGCGGGAGGGCTGGGCAAGAGACCCAGTACTTC.

The V call is TRBV10-3, the J call TRBJ2-1; TRBD2 matches 8 bases. The CDR3 sequence is 16 residues long. V trimming: 2 bases; J trimming: 6 bases; junction bases outside the gene matches: 9. Germline V CDR1 and CDR2: ENHRY, SYGVKD. Here the CDR3 DNA reads TGTGCCATCAGTGAGCGGAGCGGGAGAATGTTCAATGAGCAGTTCTTC. The encoded protein is CAISERSGRMFNEQFF.

This sequence joins TRBV28 and TRBJ2-7; unclear D gene. The CDR3 spans 14 residues. Between the trimmed V and J ends, which lost 3 bases and 4 bases, there was a span of 13 bases. CDR1 MDHEN and CDR2 SYDVKM come from the germline V gene. The CDR3 DNA reads as TGTGCCAGCAGTTTTACGGGTCGAATATACGAGCAGTACTTC. Protein sequence: CASSFTGRIYEQYF.

This chain links TRBV6-1 with TRBJ1-2; maybe TRBD1 (5 bases). Trimming took 5 bases from V and 7 from J, leaving 23 bases between them. Germline CDR1 is MNHNS and CDR2 is SASEGT. CDR3 size: 16 residues. The CDR3 loop is CASSRQGTPRRGGYTF. CDR3 nucleotides: TGTGCCAGCAGTCGACAAGGAACCCCGAGGAGGGGTGGCTACACCTTC.

To note about this clonotype: This may be a read error: a much more frequent sequence differs by one nucleotide. V and J are TRBV18 and TRBJ2-1; a possible D gene is TRBD1 (5 bases). This CDR3 region has 13 residues. With 8 bases removed from V and 5 bases from J, the gap between germline ends came to 13 bases. CDR1 and CDR2 from the germline V gene are KGHSH and LQKENI. CDR3 protein: CASPREEDNEQFF. In nucleotides, the CDR3 is TGTGCCAGCCCCAGGGAAGAAGACAATGAGCAGTTCTTC.

This clonotype was counted ten times or more. V usage is TRBV28 and J usage is TRBJ2-1, with D unclear. CDR1 is MDHEN and CDR2 is SYDVKM in the germline V gene. V was shortened by 3 bases and J by 3 bases, with 9 bases between the two germline ends. The CDR3 length is 14 residues. The CDR3 is CASSFQSYYNEQFF. DNA for the CDR3: TGTGCCAGCAGTTTTCAGAGCTACTACAATGAGCAGTTCTTC.

The sample holds a few counts of this clonotype. This rearrangement joins TRBV15 to TRBJ2-7; possibly TRBD2 for D (6 bases). This CDR3 region has 18 residues. Trimming stripped 0 bases from V and 2 bases from J, with 20 bases between. Per germline, CDR1 LNHNV and CDR2 YYDKDF (reference sequence). The DNA of the CDR3 is TGTGCCACCAGCAGAGATAGGTTAGGGCTAGCGCAAGCCTACGAGCAGTACTTC. This sequence encodes CATSRDRLGLAQAYEQYF.

In its sample, this clonotype was seen many times. V usage is TRBV7-3 and J usage is TRBJ2-5, with 8 bases that match TRBD1. The trim removed 4 bases at V and 4 bases at J, leaving 8 bases unmatched. The germline V gene encodes CDR1 SGHTA and CDR2 FQGTGA. This CDR3 contains 15 residues. In nucleotides, the CDR3 is TGTGCCAGCAGCTCTCTCGGACAGGGTGGAGAGACCCAGTACTTC. Its protein is CASSSLGQGGETQYF. Looking up the rest from reference TRBV7-3 and TRBJ2-5 gives the full variable domain: GAGVSQTPSNKVTEKGKYVELRCDPISGHTALYWYRQSLGQGPEFLIYFQGTGAADDSGLPNDRFFAVRPEGSVSTLKIQRTERGDSAVYLCASSSLGQGGETQYFGPGTRLLVL.

This rearrangement joins TRBV10-3 to TRBJ1-5, with 8 bases that match TRBD1. Germline V gives CDR1 ENHRY, CDR2 SYGVKD. V lost 3 bases, J lost 2 bases, and 9 bases stayed unmatched. This CDR3 spans 17 amino acids. The CDR3 DNA reads TGTGCCATCAGTGAAAGGTTCCCAGGGGGCCGCAATCAGCCCCAGCATTTT. It translates to CAISERFPGGRNQPQHF.

The chain has TRBV5-1 and TRBJ2-7; 8 bases align to TRBD2. The junction had 4 bases not matched to a gene; V was cut back by 4 bases and J by 1 base. This CDR3 has 14 residues. Germline assignment: CDR1 SGHRS and CDR2 YFSETQ. The CDR3 bases are TGCGCCAGCAGCCGAGCGGGAGTTTCCTACGAGCAGTACTTC. Amino acid sequence: CASSRAGVSYEQYF.

The gene calls are TRBV6-5 and TRBJ2-5; possibly TRBD2 for D (5 bases). This CDR3 region has 16 residues. Trimming removed 2 bases from V and 5 bases from J, with 18 bases in between. Per germline, CDR1 MNHEY and CDR2 SVGAGI. CDR3 region: CASSYEGGSGGETQYF. Written as DNA, the CDR3 is TGTGCCAGCAGTTACGAGGGCGGAAGTGGTGGGGAGACCCAGTACTTC.

The rearrangement links TRBV29-1 to TRBJ2-7; 10 nucleotides align to TRBD2. The CDR3 runs 14 residues. The germline V gene has CDR1 SQVTM and CDR2 ANQGSEA. V was pared by 5 bases and J by 1 base, with 5 bases of the junction left unmatched. The CDR3 loop reads CSVTGLAESYEQYF. The CDR3 coding sequence is TGCAGCGTTACCGGACTAGCGGAATCCTACGAGCAGTACTTC.

Notes on this clonotype: The likely explanation is a read error, given a far larger clone one base away. This chain uses TRBV5-1 with TRBJ2-1, with TRBD2 matching 9 bases. The CDR3 consists of 15 residues. In germline, CDR1 is SGHRS, CDR2 YFSETQ. Here the CDR3 DNA reads TGCGCCAGCAGCCCCGGGACTAGCTCCTACAATGAGCAGCTCTTC. Translated, it gives CASSPGTSSYNEQLF. The full variable domain, in which reference TRBV5-1 and TRBJ2-1 provide the parts outside the CDR3, is KAGVTQTPRYLIKTRGQQVTLSCSPISGHRSVSWYQQTPGQGLQFLFEYFSETQRNKGNFPGRFSGRQFSNSRSEMNVSTLELGDSALYLCASSPGTSSYNEQLFGPGTRLTVL.